This note documents a single TCR beta chain sequence. This entry belongs to a study of blood T cell repertoires in COVID-19. Across the whole study: Acute and convalescent COVID-19 samples came from the United States, Italy and Spain.

Using immunoSEQ multiplex PCR, the repertoire was profiled, and TCRdb retains in-frame clones only, with some absent. The sample lists just over 250,000 clones; approximately 86% were seen once. This sequence was found in a man aged 35 to 55 who had recovered from COVID-19. The sequenced material came from peripheral blood.

The CDR3 loop reads CASSPFRHQDNAYEQYF. Here the CDR3 DNA reads TGTGCCAGCAGCCCATTCCGTCACCAGGACAACGCCTACGAGCAGTACTTC. This chain links TRBV14 with TRBJ2-7; possible D gene TRBD1, 5 bases. V dropped 4 bases and J dropped 2 bases, with 21 bases sitting between them. CDR3 size: 17 residues. The germline CDR1 and CDR2 sequences are SGHDN and FVKESK.